The clone carrying this T cell receptor (beta chain) was recorded a few times. The antigen is undetermined. This sample was included in a study of T cell repertoires in cytomegalovirus infection. The overall study: Recently identified HLA-C-restricted and well-studied HLA-B-restricted CMV epitopes were used. An indication of both CMV infection and matching HLA type came from public TCR beta signatures.

TCRdb re-called the reads through MiXCR, storing one row per CDR3 protein. The sample lists about a million distinct CDR3 sequences; around 29% were seen once. This sequence originates from a human donor in good health (CMV status not recorded). Some clones in this sample may be carry-over from other donors' samples. This sample comprised cultured CD8+ T cells from PBMCs, obtained from culture after CMV antigen stimulation.

DNA for the CDR3: TGTGCCAGCAGTTTCTCTCTAGCGGGGGCATACGAGCAGTACTTC. It translates to CASSFSLAGAYEQYF. The V and J genes are TRBV12-3 or TRBV12-4 and TRBJ2-7, with 10 bases aligning to TRBD2. The CDR3 is made up of 15 amino acids. V lost 3 bases and J lost 4; bases outside the gene matches: 6.